The 31 T cell receptor beta chains given below trace back to one sample, sequenced in a study of tumor and adjacent non-tumor tissue in lung cancer. Three rounds of nested PCR, following a modified ARM-PCR protocol, produced the TCRbeta library. In TCRdb, the multiplex PCR reads were re-called with MiXCR into one record per CDR3 protein. The table lists roughly 150,000 distinct CDR3 sequences, around 60% of them singletons, with around a sixth in the top ten. RNA was extracted from bulk tissue without any cell sorting. The sequencing sample was made of lung tumor tissue. These receptors were taken from a man between 60 and 75 years old with small cell lung cancer.

This clonotype was picked up one time. The rearrangement links TRBV12-5 to TRBJ2-6; perhaps TRBD1 as D (5 bases). CDR1 is LGHNT, CDR2 FRNRAP, per germline. With 7 bases removed from V and 10 bases from J, the gap between germline ends came to 14 bases. The CDR3 totals 13 residues. In nucleotides, the CDR3 is TGTGCTAGTGCCACAAGGACATCTAACGTCCTGACTTTC. Translation gives CASATRTSNVLTF.

As for this clonotype: Germline and junction disagree at one end, which may indicate a read error. The chain employs TRBV20-1 and TRBJ2-1; D call uncertain. Germline V gives CDR1 DFQATT, CDR2 SNEGSKA (reference sequence). The CDR3 sequence is 13 residues long. The CDR3: CSAPYQVYNEQLF. CDR3 bases: TGCAGTGCTCCATATCAGGTCTACAATGAGCAGTTATTC.

As to this clonotype: A read error may be the cause here, since a much bigger clone is one base away. The rearrangement links TRBV20-1 to TRBJ2-6; TRBD1 aligns across 8 bases. This CDR3 comprises 18 residues. CDR1 is DFQATT, CDR2 SNEGSKA, per germline (reference sequence). The CDR3 sequence: CSASARGQGLSGANVPTF. CDR3 DNA sequence: TGCAGTGCTAGTGCCAGGGGGCAGGGCCTCTCTGGGGCCAACGTCCCGACTTTC.

Of note for this clonotype: The conserved phenylalanine or tryptophan is not found at the CDR3 terminus, so this likely reflects a read error. The chain employs TRBV5-5 and TRBJ1-5, with 7 bases fitting TRBD1. Germline trimming cut 4 bases from V and 11 bases from J; bases unmatched to any gene: 12. Germline CDR1 reads SGHKS; CDR2 reads YYEKEE (reference sequence). The CDR3 is made up of 14 amino acids. CDR3 coding DNA: TGTGCCAGCAGCCTTAGGCCTGGACAGGACGCCCAGCATTAT. Translation gives CASSLRPGQDAQHY.

A word on this clonotype: Just one base apart from a much larger clone, this may be a read error. The chain is built from TRBV20-1 and TRBJ1-1; D is unresolved. Germline values: CDR1 DFQATT, CDR2 SNEGSKA (reference sequence). The CDR3 covers 11 residues. CDR3: CNARPATEAFF. In nucleotides, the CDR3 is TGCAATGCTAGGCCAGCCACTGAAGCTTTCTTT.

Regarding this clonotype: At one end, the junction sequence differs from germline, possibly due to a read error. J is TRBJ2-1 and V is TRBV20-1; 8 bases match TRBD2. The CDR3 runs 17 residues. The germline CDR1 and CDR2 sequences are DFQATT and SNEGSKA (reference sequence). The DNA for the CDR3 is TGCAGTGCTAGAGCCCCCCCGGGAGGGATCTCCTACGATGAGCAGTTCTTC. Protein: CSARAPPGGISYDEQFF.

V is TRBV7-9 and J is TRBJ2-3; TRBD2 matches 9 bases. The V gene end was trimmed by 3 bases and the J gene end by 7 bases; junction bases not matched to a gene: 5. CDR3 length: 14 residues. Germline V CDR1 and CDR2: SEHNR, FQNEAQ (reference sequence). CDR3 protein: CASSFGTSSYTQYF. The CDR3 region has the DNA TGTGCCAGCAGCTTCGGGACTAGCAGTTATACGCAGTATTTT.

Comments on this clonotype: A junction boundary mismatches the germline segment, possibly from a read error. The chain combines TRBV20-1 with TRBJ2-3, with D possibly being TRBD1 or TRBD2 (5 bases each). The CDR3 is made up of 12 amino acids. Germline V gene lookup returns CDR1 DFQATT and CDR2 SNEGSKA (reference sequence). DNA of the CDR3: TGCAGTACTAGAGTGTGGGGGGATACGCAGTATTTT. Amino acid sequence: CSTRVWGDTQYF.

In this sample, this clonotype turned up once. Likely a read error: the CDR3 ends without its conserved phenylalanine or tryptophan. The chain couples TRBV20-1 to TRBJ1-1; perhaps TRBD1 as D (5 bases). The germline V and J ends were trimmed by 6 bases and 5 bases, with 16 bases remaining between them. The CDR3 spans 13 residues. Germline V lookup: CDR1 DFQATT, CDR2 SNEGSKA (reference sequence). CDR3 sequence reads: CSAQQVPGTEAFS. CDR3 bases: TGCAGTGCACAACAGGTCCCGGGAACTGAAGCTTTCTCT.

The gene calls are TRBV20-1 and TRBJ2-1; 9 nucleotides align to TRBD2. The CDR3 consists of 16 residues. Trimming took 4 bases from V and 6 from J; bases not matched to a gene: 13. The germline V gene encodes CDR1 DFQATT and CDR2 SNEGSKA (reference sequence). DNA of the CDR3: TGCAGTGCTACAGAAGCTAGCGGGATAAGGATCAATGAGCAGTTCTTC. As protein: CSATEASGIRINEQFF.

This clonotype appeared many times. The rearrangement joins TRBV29-1 to TRBJ1-2; a weak D match, TRBD1 (5 bases). V shed 4 bases and J shed 7 bases, with 16 bases lying between them. CDR1 SQVTM and CDR2 ANQGSEA come from the germline V gene. CDR3 size: 13 residues. CDR3 DNA sequence: TGCAGCGTTGTTGGCGGGACCTATTCTGGCTACACCTTC. Translated, it gives CSVVGGTYSGYTF.

This clonotype was seen a single time. J is TRBJ1-1 and V is TRBV20-1; unclear D gene. Germline V gives CDR1 DFQATT, CDR2 SNEGSKA (reference sequence). Trimming stripped 2 bases from V and 1 base from J, with 8 bases between. This CDR3 has 13 residues. CDR3 residues: CSARNRSNTEAFF. The CDR3 nucleotides read TGCAGTGCTAGAAATCGATCGAACACTGAAGCTTTCTTT.

The sample holds many counts of this clonotype. The chain combines TRBV5-6 with TRBJ1-2, with 10 bases fitting TRBD1. With V trimmed by 10 bases and J by 6 bases, 9 bases remained unmatched. The CDR3 runs to 13 residues. From germline, CDR1 is SGHDT and CDR2 YYEEEE. This CDR3 reads CAAKGTGEDGYTF. CDR3 in DNA: TGTGCCGCAAAGGGGACAGGGGAAGATGGCTACACCTTC.

Turning to this clonotype: One base away lies a much larger clone, so this may be a sequencing read error. The V gene is TRBV7-8, the J gene TRBJ2-3; 13 nucleotides line up with TRBD2. V lost 5 bases to trimming and J lost 8 bases; unmatched junction nucleotides: 10. Germline V gene data show CDR1 as SGHVS and CDR2 as FQNEAQ. The CDR3 has 16 amino acids. CDR3 coding DNA: TGTGCCAGCAGCCCCTTTGGGACTAGCGGGGTCCGTACGCAGTATTTT. It codes for CASSPFGTSGVRTQYF. Full variable domain (outside the CDR3, taken from reference TRBV7-8 and TRBJ2-3): GAGVSQSPRYKVAKRGQDVALRCDPISGHVSLFWYQQALGQGPEFLTYFQNEAQLDKSGLPSDRFFAERPEGSVSTLKIQRTQQEDSAVYLCASSPFGTSGVRTQYFGPGTRLTVL.

The gene calls are TRBV20-1 and TRBJ2-3, with 7 positions matching TRBD2. The germline V gene has CDR1 DFQATT and CDR2 SNEGSKA (reference sequence). With V trimmed by 0 bases and J by 5 bases, 5 bases remained unmatched. The CDR3 has 14 residues. The CDR3 DNA reads TGCAGTGCTAGAGAGTGGGGGGGAGGAGATACGCAGTATTTT. Residues: CSAREWGGGDTQYF.

On this clonotype itself: Germline is not matched at one junction end, which may reflect a read error. The chain links TRBV29-1 to TRBJ2-2; tentatively, D is TRBD2 (6 bases). The CDR3 consists of 15 residues. Germline loops: CDR1 SQVTM, CDR2 ANQGSEA. This chain's CDR3 is CGVVLAPANTGELFF. Written as DNA, the CDR3 is TGCGGCGTCGTACTAGCACCAGCGAACACCGGGGAGCTGTTTTTT.

This clonotype was found a few times. One end of the junction does not line up with germline, which may come from a read error. The chain couples TRBV6-1 to TRBJ1-1; maybe TRBD1 (6 bases). There are 16 residues in the CDR3. Germline-derived CDR1 and CDR2 are MNHNS and SASEGT. CDR3 DNA sequence: TGTGCCAGCAGTGAAAACCCCGGGGGGGCGCTTACTGAAACTTTCTTT. Its translation: CASSENPGGALTETFF.

This clonotype was recorded many times. The chain joins TRBV29-1 to TRBJ2-3; perhaps TRBD2 as D (5 bases). Germline V lookup: CDR1 SQVTM, CDR2 ANQGSEA. The length of the CDR3 is 15 residues. Between the trimmed V and J ends, which lost 4 bases and 0 bases, there was a span of 14 bases. This CDR3 reads CSVGISWTSTDTQYF. CDR3 coding DNA: TGCAGCGTTGGGATCAGCTGGACTAGCACAGATACGCAGTATTTT.

This clonotype was found many times. This chain uses TRBV6-6 with TRBJ1-3; D is ambiguous. Germline CDR1 reads MNHNY; CDR2 reads SVGAGI (reference sequence). CDR3 length: 15 residues. Trimming cost V 6 bases and J 0 bases, with 12 bases left between them. The CDR3 loop is CASRLAQNSGNTIYF. The DNA of the CDR3 is TGTGCCAGCAGGTTAGCGCAAAACTCTGGAAACACCATATATTTT.

As for this clonotype: A much larger clone is a single base away; this may be a read error. The rearrangement uses TRBV5-6 and TRBJ1-2; a possible D gene is TRBD1 (5 bases). Germline loops: CDR1 SGHDT, CDR2 YYEEEE. Trimming stripped 5 bases from V and 4 bases from J, with 12 bases between. CDR3 length: 13 amino acids. The CDR3 coding sequence is TGTGCCAGCAGTATGACAGAGGGCTATGGCTACACCTTC. Protein: CASSMTEGYGYTF.

The V and J genes are TRBV4-2 and TRBJ2-3, with TRBD1 as a possible D gene (7 bases). The CDR3 consists of 16 residues. The V and J ends lost 10 bases and 1 base respectively, with 21 bases between them. In germline, CDR1 is LGHNA, CDR2 YNFKEQ. DNA for the CDR3: TGTGCCAAAAGCCAAGAGGGGGCTAGCGGCACAGATACGCAGTATTTT. Encoded protein: CAKSQEGASGTDTQYF.

This rearrangement joins TRBV20-1 to TRBJ2-7; 14 bases match TRBD2. CDR1 and CDR2 (germline): DFQATT, SNEGSKA (reference sequence). CDR3 length equals 16 residues. The CDR3 region has the DNA TGCAGAGCTAGAGGCATTGGGACTAGCGGGAGCTATTCGGAGTACGTC. Encoded protein: CRARGIGTSGSYSEYV.

The chain has TRBV13 and TRBJ2-4, with D possibly matching TRBD2 (6 bases). CDR1 is PRHDT and CDR2 is FYEKMQ in the germline V gene (reference sequence). The ends were cut back, 5 bases at V and 0 bases at J, with 11 bases in the middle. The CDR3 spans 15 residues. The DNA of the CDR3 is TGTGCCAGCAGCCGGGGAGGAGGAGCCAAAAACATTCAGTACTTC. Amino acids: CASSRGGGAKNIQYF. The complete variable domain, with remaining parts taken from reference TRBV13 and TRBJ2-4, reads AAGVIQSPRHLIKEKRETATLKCYPIPRHDTVYWYQQGPGQDPQFLISFYEKMQSDKGSIPDRFSAQQFSDYHSELNMSSLELGDSALYFCASSRGGGAKNIQYFGAGTRLSVL.

J is TRBJ1-1 and V is TRBV20-1; the D is unclear. The CDR3 covers 13 residues. Trimming removed 6 bases from V and 1 base from J, with 12 bases in between. The V gene's germline CDR1 is DFQATT and CDR2 SNEGSKA (reference sequence). CDR3 nucleotide sequence: TGCAGTGCGAGGAGACTTACGAACACTGAAGCTTTCTTT. Its protein product is CSARRLTNTEAFF.

About this clonotype itself: Because it lacks the conserved phenylalanine or tryptophan at the end, this CDR3 is likely a read error. This sequence joins TRBV11-2 and TRBJ2-2; tentatively, D is TRBD2 (6 bases). The CDR3 runs to 14 residues. Germline V gives CDR1 SGHAT, CDR2 FQNNGV. In DNA, the CDR3 is TGTGCCAGCAGTAGTAGCGAGAACACCGGGGGGCTGTTTTCT. Translation gives CASSSSENTGGLFS.

This clonotype is termed medium-sized. The chain carries TRBV6-1 and TRBJ1-2; D remains ambiguous. Germline CDR1 reads MNHNS; CDR2 reads SASEGT. V dropped 4 bases and J dropped 5 bases, with 11 bases sitting between them. This CDR3 spans 13 amino acids. The CDR3 here is CASSVRTDYGYTF. The CDR3 region has the DNA TGTGCCAGCAGTGTACGGACTGATTATGGCTACACCTTC.

V is TRBV20-1 and J is TRBJ2-3; D gene unclear. Trimming shortened V by 5 bases and J by 3 bases, and 21 bases separated the two germline ends. This CDR3 region has 16 residues. In germline, CDR1 is DFQATT, CDR2 SNEGSKA (reference sequence). This CDR3 reads CSAQNLRTQNTDTQYF. Here the CDR3 DNA reads TGCAGTGCTCAAAACCTGAGGACCCAAAATACAGATACGCAGTATTTT.

This clonotype was observed a handful of times. One junction end does not reproduce the germline sequence, and a read error may be involved. This chain links TRBV12-3 or TRBV12-4 with TRBJ2-2; 8 bases agree with TRBD2. The CDR3 runs to 15 residues. CDR3 nucleotides: TGTGCCAGCAGTTTACGGCGGGGGACCGGGGGGGAGTTGTTTTTT. Protein product: CASSLRRGTGGELFF.

The V gene is TRBV29-1, the J gene TRBJ2-7; weak D call: TRBD2 (7 bases). Per the germline V gene, CDR1 is SQVTM and CDR2 is ANQGSEA. V was clipped by 8 bases and J by 6 bases, with 17 bases between them. The CDR3 spans 12 residues. CDR3 coding DNA: TGCAGCTTTCAAGGGGGGGGGGTCGAGCAGTACTTC. Its translation is CSFQGGGVEQYF.

Points on this clonotype: The conserved closing phenylalanine or tryptophan is absent in this CDR3, likely reflecting a read error. The chain is built from TRBV12-3 or TRBV12-4 and TRBJ2-2; 9 bases fit TRBD1. This CDR3 region has 15 residues. The CDR3 reads CASSFRQGVTGGLFL. Here the CDR3 DNA reads TGTGCCAGCAGTTTTAGACAGGGGGTCACCGGGGGGCTGTTTCTT.

Turning to this clonotype: This may come from a read error, since a much larger clone is one base off. This CDR3 is missing its conserved last phenylalanine or tryptophan, likely due to a read error. The chain is built from TRBV20-1 and TRBJ2-7; D call uncertain. This CDR3 region has 13 residues. Trimming left V 3 bases short and J 3 bases short, with 12 bases between. From germline, CDR1 is DFQATT and CDR2 SNEGSKA (reference sequence). The CDR3 region has the DNA TGCAGTGCTAGCGGCGAAGGCTACTACGAGCAGTACTCC. Translation: CSASGEGYYEQYS.